Detailed here is one TCR beta chain. This sample is drawn from a study of blood T cell repertoires in COVID-19. At the level of the study: Sample material is recorded as cDNA or gDNA derived from T cells, B-cell-depleted T cells, or PBMCs.

What the recovered Cohort 3 donors had was two negative PCRs, clearance, or symptom resolution. Using immunoSEQ multiplex PCR, the repertoire was profiled, and TCRdb retains in-frame clones only, with some absent. The data show around 300,000 clones, about 90% seen once. Sequences were obtained from PBMCs or T cells enriched from blood (not recorded which). The TCR was taken from a woman under 40 who had recovered from COVID-19.

CDR3 sequence: CASSPYRAETQYF. CDR3 nucleotides: TGTGCCAGCAGCCCCTACAGGGCAGAGACCCAGTACTTC. The V and J genes are TRBV7-9 and TRBJ2-5; maybe TRBD1 (6 bases). Germline V lookup: CDR1 SEHNR, CDR2 FQNEAQ (reference sequence). Trimming removed 5 bases at V and 4 bases at J, with 11 bases between. The CDR3 has 13 residues.